This entry features one TCR beta chain sequence. The entry originates in a study of blood T cell repertoires in COVID-19. Study as a whole: Collection of acute and convalescent COVID-19 samples took place in the United States, Italy and Spain. The cDNA or gDNA used as material had been derived from T cells, B-cell-depleted T cells, or PBMCs.

Unmatched junction bases numbered 8, after V lost 3 bases and J lost 6 bases. The germline gives CDR1 SGHTA, CDR2 FQGNSA. The CDR3 length is 14 residues. Assay: immunoSEQ multiplex PCR; the TCRdb copy retains only in-frame clones and omits some. The repertoire includes tens of thousands of clones, approximately 74% of them detected once, and under 5% sits in the top ten. The genes are TRBV7-2 and TRBJ2-7; 7 bases agree with TRBD1. The sequencing sample was made of peripheral blood. The TCR sequence derives from a man in his 70s with COVID-19, enrolled during active disease. As DNA, the CDR3 is TGTGCCAGCAGCTTTGACAGGGCCGTCGGCGAGCAGTACTTC. It is translated as CASSFDRAVGEQYF.